Reported below is one T cell receptor (beta chain). Its antigen is currently unknown. This specimen comes from a study of cytomegalovirus exposure and HLA in healthy donors. General study results and limits: A later analysis reportedly found fewer N-insertions in an Asian-associated ancestry cluster than the roughly 670-donor mean. A later analysis, which compared TCR beta chains of equal frequency, found the HLA-associated ones more clonally expanded.

The PCR used 60 Vbeta and 13 Jbeta primers. Clones were read by immunoSEQ multiplex PCR, and TCRdb kept only the in-frame ones, dropping some. The sample lists under 150,000 clones; approximately 82% were seen once. Trimming removed 1 base from V and 4 bases from J, with 7 bases in between. Germline V gives CDR1 LGHNA, CDR2 YNFKEQ. This CDR3 has 14 amino acids. The origin of this receptor is a man aged 25 to 45 in good health and CMV-seropositive. The material sequenced was PBMCs. The chain uses TRBV4-2 and TRBJ2-2; tentatively, D is TRBD1 (5 bases). The CDR3 region is CASSQVTATGELFF. The CDR3 coding sequence is TGTGCCAGCAGCCAAGTGACAGCCACCGGGGAGCTGTTTTTT.